The present T cell receptor (beta chain) was sequenced within a study of CD8+ T cells in alopecia areata. The treatment: oral pan-JAK inhibitor, 5-10 mg twice daily. Specimens obtained from alopecia areata patients comprised lesional scalp punch biopsies and peripheral blood. Study-wide findings and caveats: Tofacitinib delivered significant drops in scalp clonality and in expanded CD8+ clones among the top 100.

Germline V gene sequence: CDR1 GTSNPN, CDR2 SVGIG (reference sequence). This CDR3 comprises 16 residues. V was clipped by 0 bases and J by 3 bases; unmatched bases: 7. About this clone itself: Antigen: not known.

Reverse transcription of extracted RNA yielded cDNA, which provided the sequencing template. This table comes from immunoSEQ multiplex PCR, and its TCRdb copy is limited to in-frame clones, with some not included. This sample carries fewer than 250,000 clones, roughly 60% of them seen once, and the ten largest clones take approximately 1.2%. The chain combines TRBV30 with TRBJ1-1; 10 bases map to TRBD1. Specimen: CD4+ T cells sorted from blood, collected around week 50, from a patient treated with tofacitinib. The origin of this receptor is a human donor with alopecia areata. CDR3 bases: TGTGCCTGGAGTGTGACAGGGGGCCTTGTTTACACTGAAGCTTTCTTT. Translating it yields CAWSVTGGLVYTEAFF.